There are a few counts of the clone carrying this T cell receptor beta chain. Its antigen remains unknown. Resections took place in Japan or China from 2014 to 2017. This specimen belongs to a study of immune evolution from preneoplasia to lung adenocarcinoma. Overall study findings and caveats: Clonality was highest in normal lung, lower in later-stage lesions apparently.

The CDR3 sequence is 14 residues long. The ends were cut back, 7 bases at V and 4 bases at J, with 14 bases in the middle. Germline assignment: CDR1 LNHDA and CDR2 SQIVND (reference sequence). Data came from immunoSEQ multiplex PCR; TCRdb stores just in-frame clones and leaves some out. The sample lists around 1,700 clones; about 19% were seen once. The sample comprised FFPE invasive lung adenocarcinoma tissue. This receptor was identified in a person aged 50-69 years with lung adenocarcinoma. The chain uses TRBV19 and TRBJ2-1, with a possible D match to TRBD1 (6 bases). The DNA for the CDR3 is TGTGCCAGTATGGGCCCGGGACAATACAATGAGCAGTTCTTC. The encoded protein is CASMGPGQYNEQFF.